This paragraph covers one T cell receptor beta chain sequence. Its antigen is as yet unknown. The germline gives CDR1 MNHEY, CDR2 SVGAGI. The V end was cut by 0 bases, the J end by 0 bases, with 7 bases between. This CDR3 is built from 15 residues. The data originate from a study of cytomegalovirus exposure and HLA in healthy donors. Study-wide findings and caveats: From TCR beta sequences, most subjects' HLA-A and HLA-B alleles were reportedly predicted accurately. CMV antigen specificity of a few CMV-associated chains was confirmed in vitro.

Use of 60 Vbeta and 13 Jbeta primers characterized the PCR. Libraries were prepared by immunoSEQ multiplex PCR; TCRdb keeps only in-frame clonotypes and omits some of them. Of tens of thousands of clones in the sample, around 82% were seen once. The sequenced sample consisted of PBMCs. The clonotype was recovered from a man between 18 and 29 years old in good health and CMV-seropositive. The chain joins TRBV6-5 to TRBJ2-3; no clear D gene. The DNA for the CDR3 is TGTGCCAGCAGTTACTCGGGCTATAGCACAGATACGCAGTATTTT. It codes for CASSYSGYSTDTQYF.